This T cell receptor beta chain was sequenced during a study of identical twins. This clonotype was recorded a few times. V was trimmed by 2 bases and J by 7 bases, leaving 14 bases between them. CDR3 size: 13 residues. Germline CDR1 is GTSNPN and CDR2 is SVGIG (reference sequence). TCRdb called the 5' RACE reads again in MiXCR, with one record for every CDR3 protein. The table records 550,000 to 700,000 distinct CDR3 sequences, about 20% of them present only once. These data also featured in a second study, about T cells expressing NK-cell markers. That publication notes: Sequenced donors, eight in total, included seven who were HCMV-seropositive and one who was seronegative.

The chain couples TRBV30 to TRBJ1-1; tentatively, D is TRBD1 (6 bases). The clonotype originates from a woman aged 18-29 years in good health. Sample: PBMCs. The chain's CDR3 is CAWSRGGYGEAFF. CDR3 nucleotide sequence: TGTGCCTGGAGTAGGGGGGGCTATGGTGAAGCTTTCTTT.